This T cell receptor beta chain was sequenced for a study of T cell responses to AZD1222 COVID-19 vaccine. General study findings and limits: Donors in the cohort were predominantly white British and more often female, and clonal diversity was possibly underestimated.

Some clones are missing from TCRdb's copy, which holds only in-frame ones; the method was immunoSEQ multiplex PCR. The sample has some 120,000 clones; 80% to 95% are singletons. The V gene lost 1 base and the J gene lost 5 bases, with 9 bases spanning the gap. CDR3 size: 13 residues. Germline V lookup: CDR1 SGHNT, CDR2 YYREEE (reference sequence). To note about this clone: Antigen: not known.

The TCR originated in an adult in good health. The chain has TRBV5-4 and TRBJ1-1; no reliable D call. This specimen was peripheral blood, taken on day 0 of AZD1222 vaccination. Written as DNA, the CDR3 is TGTGCCAGCAGCTTGTGGGGAGGGACTGAAGCTTTCTTT. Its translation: CASSLWGGTEAFF.